This T cell receptor beta chain is drawn from a study of Graves' ophthalmopathy and Graves' hyperthyroidism. Study-level information: No treatment had been given when peripheral blood was collected at initial diagnosis.

CDR3 size: 16 residues. V dropped 5 bases and J dropped 0; count of bases not matched to a gene: 8. The germline CDR1 and CDR2 sequences are SNHLY and FYNNEI. Amplification targeted the TCR beta CDR3 regions, with RNA transcripts as the source material. After a first-round RT-PCR with HTBI primers, a second-round multiplex PCR was run. TCRdb reprocessed the multiplex PCR reads via MiXCR and lists one record per CDR3 protein. The data contain some 240,000 distinct CDR3 sequences, 40% to 50% of them singletons. Serum thyroxine and TRAb, along with clinical symptoms, thyroid ultrasound and orbital computed tomography, were what diagnosis relied on.

The source is an adult man with Graves' ophthalmopathy. The V call is TRBV2, the J call TRBJ2-7, with 9 bases that match TRBD2. Input material: peripheral blood. In nucleotides, the CDR3 is TGTGCCAGCAGTCCGGCTAGCGGGGCCAGCTCCTACGAGCAGTACTTC. It translates to CASSPASGASSYEQYF.